This TCR beta chain was obtained from a study of T cell repertoires in cytomegalovirus infection. Study as a whole: HLA-B-restricted CMV epitopes that are well studied were used alongside recently identified HLA-C-restricted ones. CMV infection and matching HLA type were both indicated by public TCR beta signatures.

This clonotype occurred many times. Antigen specificity is unknown. Study-wide results and caveats: Predominance within the ex vivo response was attributable to HLA-C-restricted CMV-specific TCR beta clonotypes.

The germline CDR1 and CDR2 sequences are SGHVS and FNYEAQ. The ends lost 4 bases at V and 4 bases at J; junction bases unmatched: 7. CDR3 size: 15 residues. TCRdb used MiXCR to reprocess the reads, holding one entry per CDR3 protein. The sample includes some 900,000 distinct CDR3 sequences, about 33% of them seen just once. This receptor was taken from a human donor in good health (CMV status not recorded). Some clones in this sample may be carry-over from other donors' samples. This specimen was cultured CD8+ T cells from PBMCs, taken from culture after CMV antigen stimulation. V gene TRBV7-6 combines with J gene TRBJ2-1, with 7 bases identical to TRBD2. CDR3 sequence reads: CASSYLAGKYNEQFF. The DNA for the CDR3 is TGTGCCAGCAGCTACTTAGCGGGCAAATACAATGAGCAGTTCTTC.